What follows are 18 T cell receptor beta chains derived from one specimen sequenced in a study of blood T cell repertoires in COVID-19 (dated by TCRdb to the early 2020s). Library prep was done by the immunoSEQ multiplex PCR assay. TCRdb mirrors the immuneACCESS table, restricted to in-frame sequences. Some clones are absent from its copies; in checked studies, under half trace to an unresolved V gene, and the reason for the others is unknown. This sample comprises about 100,000 clones, roughly 92% of them detected only once. The ten top clones hold around 2.1% of the sample. The material sequenced was peripheral blood. The receptors stem from a man in his fifties or sixties with active COVID-19.

The CDR3 here is CASRLRPGGPHGYTF. The CDR3 DNA is TGTGCCAGCAGACTCCGACCAGGGGGCCCCCATGGCTACACCTTC. V usage is TRBV5-5 and J usage is TRBJ1-2, with 8 nucleotides matching TRBD1. CDR3 length: 15 amino acids. J gave up 6 bases and V 5 bases, and 12 bases lay outside the gene matches. Per the germline V gene, CDR1 is SGHKS and CDR2 is YYEKEE (reference sequence).

This clone has more than one count but fewer than ten. The chain has TRBV5-1 and TRBJ2-1; 10 bases line up with TRBD2. With 4 bases clipped from V and 9 bases from J, the junction kept 13 bases outside the gene matches. The CDR3 runs 16 residues. The V gene's germline CDR1 is SGHRS and CDR2 YFSETQ. As DNA, the CDR3 is TGCGCCAGCAGCGCGGCCGGGACTAGCGCCCGAAGTGAGCAGTTCTTC. This gives the protein CASSAAGTSARSEQFF. The full variable domain, with the rest looked up from reference TRBV5-1 and TRBJ2-1, is KAGVTQTPRYLIKTRGQQVTLSCSPISGHRSVSWYQQTPGQGLQFLFEYFSETQRNKGNFPGRFSGRQFSNSRSEMNVSTLELGDSALYLCASSAAGTSARSEQFFGPGTRLTVL.

This clone was seen more than once but under ten times. The V call is TRBV30, the J call TRBJ2-1; TRBD2 agrees at 10 bases. The CDR3 runs to 15 residues. Germline CDR1 GTSNPN, CDR2 SVGIG (reference sequence). V lost 5 bases, J lost 7 bases, and 11 bases stayed unmatched. The CDR3 region is CAWGGVAGGWNEQFF. CDR3 bases: TGTGCCTGGGGGGGGGTAGCGGGAGGTTGGAATGAGCAGTTCTTC.

The V gene is TRBV5-4, the J gene TRBJ1-1; 7 bases map to TRBD1. V shed 3 bases and J 1 base; nucleotides not matched to a gene: 9. Germline CDR1 is SGHNT and CDR2 is YYREEE (reference sequence). The CDR3 length is 16 residues. Here the CDR3 DNA reads TGTGCCAGCAGCTCCCAGAAGACAGGGAAGAACACTGAAGCTTTCTTT. It specifies CASSSQKTGKNTEAFF.

The rearrangement uses TRBV7-2 and TRBJ2-2; maybe TRBD1 (5 bases). CDR3 length equals 15 residues. V shed 5 bases and J shed 6 bases, with 16 bases lying between them. Germline loops: CDR1 SGHTA, CDR2 FQGNSA. The CDR3 nucleotides read TGTGCCAGCAGCAGCACAGGTATCTCAGCCGGGGAGCTGTTTTTT. Translation gives CASSSTGISAGELFF.

The chain links TRBV6-1 to TRBJ2-4; 7 nucleotides line up with TRBD1. This CDR3 is 14 amino acids long. The germline gives CDR1 MNHNS, CDR2 SASEGT. Trimming cost V 10 bases and J 5 bases; bases outside gene matches: 11. The CDR3 sequence: CATIDRVGQNIQYF. Written as DNA, the CDR3 is TGTGCCACCATAGACAGGGTCGGACAAAACATTCAGTACTTC.

The V gene is TRBV7-9, the J gene TRBJ2-7, with TRBD2 identical over 10 bases. CDR3 size: 16 residues. Looked up from germline, CDR1 is SEHNR and CDR2 is FQNEAQ (reference sequence). The trim removed 4 bases at V and 2 bases at J, leaving 8 bases unmatched. The CDR3 region is CASSSLLAGETYEQYV. CDR3 nucleotide sequence: TGTGCCAGCAGCTCCCTTCTAGCGGGAGAGACCTACGAGCAGTACGTC.

This chain joins TRBV11-2 and TRBJ2-7; D remains ambiguous. Germline V gene data show CDR1 as SGHAT and CDR2 as FQNNGV. The CDR3 totals 14 residues. Trimming stripped 3 bases from V and 2 bases from J, with 11 bases between. The CDR3 DNA reads as TGTGCCAGCAGCTTCAGTATCGTTACCTACGAGCAGTACTTC. It specifies CASSFSIVTYEQYF. Combining the CDR3 with reference TRBV11-2 and TRBJ2-7 gives the whole variable domain EAGVAQSPRYKIIEKRQSVAFWCNPISGHATLYWYQQILGQGPKLLIQFQNNGVVDDSQLPKDRFSAERLKGVDSTLKIQPAKLEDSAVYLCASSFSIVTYEQYFGPGTRLTVT.

The CDR3 nucleotides are TGTGCCAGCAGCCTGGGGTACCAGGGTCAGGACTATGGCTACACCTTC. This translates into CASSLGYQGQDYGYTF. This chain joins TRBV5-6 and TRBJ1-2, with D possibly matching TRBD1 (5 bases). V lost 4 bases to trimming and J lost 3 bases, with 19 bases between them. Germline assignment: CDR1 SGHDT and CDR2 YYEEEE. The CDR3 contains 16 residues. The variable domain in full, with the rest retrieved from reference TRBV5-6 and TRBJ1-2, is DAGVTQSPTHLIKTRGQQVTLRCSPKSGHDTVSWYQQALGQGPQFIFQYYEEEERQRGNFPDRFSGHQFPNYSSELNVNALLLGDSALYLCASSLGYQGQDYGYTFGSGTRLTVV.

This clone has more than one count but fewer than ten. The chain is built from TRBV3-1 (or the pseudogene TRBV3-2) and TRBJ1-1; D ambiguous. The CDR3 is made up of 15 amino acids. V gave up 2 bases and J gave up 4 bases, with 14 bases separating them. Per the germline V gene, CDR1 is LGHDT and CDR2 is YNNKEL (reference sequence). Written as DNA, the CDR3 is TGTGCCAGCAGCCAACGAACGCGAGTCGCCACTGAAGCTTTCTTT. It codes for CASSQRTRVATEAFF.

The rearrangement uses TRBV12-5 and TRBJ2-1; 9 nucleotides align to TRBD2. This CDR3 is built from 15 residues. CDR1 and CDR2 from the germline V gene are LGHNT and FRNRAP. The V and J ends lost 7 bases and 4 bases, in that order; junction bases with no gene match: 8. The CDR3 nucleotides read TGTGCTAGTGCCCCCGGACTAGCGAAATACAATGAGCAGTTCTTC. Its protein product is CASAPGLAKYNEQFF.

This chain connects TRBV4-1 to TRBJ1-5; maybe TRBD1 (6 bases). The CDR3 consists of 15 residues. Germline lookup yields CDR1 MGHRA and CDR2 YSYEKL. The V gene lost 3 bases and the J gene lost 1 base, with 10 bases spanning the gap. This CDR3 is CASSQHRESNQPQHF. CDR3 sequence (DNA): TGCGCCAGCAGCCAGCACAGGGAGAGCAATCAGCCCCAGCATTTT.

This chain uses TRBV19 with TRBJ1-2; 9 bases are shared with TRBD1. Trimming cost V 8 bases and J 8 bases; bases outside gene matches: 15. Germline V CDR1 and CDR2: LNHDA, SQIVND (reference sequence). This CDR3 is 15 amino acids long. The CDR3 region is CASRNRDRVRGGYTF. The CDR3 DNA sequence: TGTGCCAGTCGCAACCGGGACAGGGTTCGTGGAGGCTACACCTTC.

The genes are TRBV5-1 and TRBJ1-1, with D tentatively TRBD1 (5 bases). CDR1 and CDR2 (germline): SGHRS, YFSETQ. Trimming shortened V by 0 bases and J by 3 bases, and 6 bases separated the two germline ends. This CDR3 is 13 amino acids long. The CDR3 sequence: CASSLAGYTEAFF. The CDR3 DNA is TGCGCCAGCAGCTTGGCAGGGTACACTGAAGCTTTCTTT.

The chain uses TRBV2 and TRBJ1-4, with 7 bases identical to TRBD1. Germline CDR1 is SNHLY and CDR2 is FYNNEI. The junction had 6 bases not matched to a gene; V was cut back by 4 bases and J by 4 bases. CDR3 length: 15 residues. CDR3 DNA: TGTGCCAGCAGTGTCGGGACAGATAGTAATGAAAAACTGTTTTTT. Its translation is CASSVGTDSNEKLFF.

The chain couples TRBV24-1 to TRBJ1-6; D remains ambiguous. The CDR3 covers 16 residues. CDR1 and CDR2 (germline): KGHDR, SFDVKD. V was trimmed by 1 base and J by 10 bases, leaving 16 bases between them. The CDR3 sequence is CATSDFSRGLGSPLHF. The DNA for the CDR3 is TGTGCCACCAGTGATTTCTCGCGAGGGTTAGGGTCACCCCTCCACTTT.

The chain carries TRBV19 and TRBJ1-2, with a possible D match to TRBD1 (5 bases). CDR1 and CDR2 from the germline V gene are LNHDA and SQIVND (reference sequence). The V end lost 6 bases, the J end lost 7 bases, and 24 bases lay between the germline ends. The CDR3 consists of 16 residues. The CDR3 protein is CASRETPGTATGGYTF. The CDR3 nucleotides read TGTGCCAGTAGGGAAACTCCTGGGACTGCCACTGGTGGCTACACCTTC.

The rearrangement uses TRBV10-3 and TRBJ1-3, with 8 bases that match TRBD1. The germline CDR1 and CDR2 sequences are ENHRY and SYGVKD. The CDR3 extends over 17 amino acids. With V trimmed by 3 bases and J by 2 bases, 9 bases remained unmatched. The CDR3 sequence: CAISDPDRVTPGNTIYF. CDR3 sequence (DNA): TGTGCCATCAGTGACCCGGACAGGGTGACTCCTGGAAACACCATATATTTT.